Listed below are T cell receptor beta chains from one sample, sequenced in a study of quantifying T cell responses using KT2 cells. TCRdb re-analysed the UMI-ligation and nested PCR reads in MiXCR, keeping a single row per CDR3 protein. The sample has roughly 51,000 distinct CDR3 sequences, around an eighth seen once; the top ten hold around a tenth. The sequenced material came from PBMCs spiked with cells of the T cell clone KT2. The receptor source for this set is a human donor. Both conserved end residues are part of each CDR3. The D gene is left open where the match is weak. Only some rows state a clone size, as once, few, many or a class for expanded clones.

abundance,j_gene,len,d_gene,v_gene,CDR3aa,CDR3nt
NA,TRBJ1-5,14,NA,TRBV20-1,CSARGRGEVQPQRF,TGCAGTGCTAGAGGGAGGGGCGAGGTTCAGCCCCAGCGTTTT
many,TRBJ2-5,16,NA,TRBV11-3,CASSLGDGTAKETQYF,TGTGCCAGCAGCTTAGGCGACGGGACGGCAAAAGAGACCCAGTACTTC
few,TRBJ1-3,14,NA,TRBV12-5,CASGTTPRGNTIYF,TGTGCTAGTGGTACTACCCCGAGAGGAAACACCATATATTTT
few,TRBJ1-5,15,NA,TRBV20-1,CSATAKGWGNQPQHF,TGCAGTGCGACTGCCAAGGGCTGGGGCAATCAGCCCCAGCATTTT
many,TRBJ2-5,15,TRBD1,TRBV11-2,CASSPGGITQETQYF,TGTGCCAGCAGCCCAGGGGGAATAACCCAAGAGACCCAGTACTTC
few,TRBJ1-2,16,NA,TRBV4-1,CASSQEASRNTGLYTF,TGCGCCAGCAGCCAAGAGGCGAGTCGTAACACGGGTTTATACACCTTC
few,TRBJ2-2,15,TRBD2,TRBV7-8,CASSSAGFNTGELFF,TGTGCCAGCAGCTCAGCGGGATTCAACACCGGGGAGCTGTTTTTT
few,TRBJ2-1,16,TRBD2,TRBV27,CASSPQGLAGVWEQFF,TGTGCCAGCAGTCCCCAGGGGCTAGCGGGGGTTTGGGAGCAGTTCTTC
few,TRBJ2-5,16,TRBD2,TRBV27,CASSSMGLARQETQYF,TGTGCCAGCAGTTCAATGGGACTAGCGCGACAAGAGACCCAGTACTTC
few,TRBJ1-1,13,NA,TRBV19,CATTGQLGSEAFF,TGTGCCACCACGGGGCAATTGGGCTCTGAAGCTTTCTTT
few,TRBJ2-4,16,NA,TRBV7-8,CASSLEFWGTKNIQYF,TGTGCCAGCAGCTTAGAATTTTGGGGGACCAAAAACATTCAGTACTTC
NA,TRBJ2-1,16,TRBD2,TRBV4-3,CASSHSTSGSRYEQFF,TGCGCCAGCAGCCACTCTACTAGCGGGAGTCGCTATGAGCAGTTCTTC
few,TRBJ1-2,16,NA,TRBV28,CASSLSTPQVGSGYTF,TGTGCCAGCAGTTTATCGACGCCCCAGGTCGGAAGCGGCTACACCTTC
few,TRBJ1-6,14,TRBD1,TRBV4-3,CASSQGDSRMTLHF,TGCGCCAGCAGCCAAGGGGACAGTCGAATGACCCTCCACTTT
many,TRBJ2-5,13,NA,TRBV11-1,CASSAGTGETQYF,TGTGCCAGCAGCGCCGGGACTGGAGAGACCCAGTACTTC
NA,TRBJ2-5,14,NA,TRBV7-9,CASSLYGSQETQYF,TGTGCCAGCAGCTTATATGGGTCCCAAGAGACCCAGTACTTC
NA,TRBJ1-2,15,NA,TRBV3-1,CASSQEGHRNYGYTF,TGTGCCAGCAGCCAAGAAGGGCACAGGAACTATGGCTACACCTTC
few,TRBJ1-2,12,NA,TRBV12-3/TRBV12-4,CASSLRGYGYTF,TGTGCCAGCAGTTTACGGGGCTATGGCTACACCTTC
many,TRBJ1-1,15,NA,TRBV6-1,CASFRGGLIITEAFF,TGTGCCAGCTTTCGAGGGGGGCTGATTATTACTGAAGCTTTCTTT
few,TRBJ1-4,16,TRBD1,TRBV5-4,CASSFRTGTENEKLFF,TGTGCCAGCAGCTTCAGAACCGGGACAGAAAATGAAAAACTGTTTTTT
few,TRBJ2-2,15,NA,TRBV11-3,CASSSGGPNTGELFF,TGTGCCAGCAGCTCAGGGGGGCCGAACACCGGGGAGCTGTTTTTT
few,TRBJ2-1,16,TRBD2,TRBV4-3,CASSRLAGGLWDEQFF,TGCGCCAGCAGCCGCCTAGCGGGAGGCCTTTGGGATGAGCAGTTCTTC
many,TRBJ2-1,13,NA,TRBV4-2,CASSQESINEQFF,TGTGCCAGCAGCCAAGAGTCGATAAATGAGCAGTTCTTC
NA,TRBJ2-1,14,NA,TRBV27,CASRQGSTYNEQFF,TGTGCCAGCAGGCAGGGGTCGACCTACAATGAGCAGTTCTTC
many,TRBJ1-2,12,TRBD1,TRBV20-1,CSAEGQGDGYTF,TGCAGTGCCGAAGGACAGGGGGATGGCTACACCTTC
few,TRBJ2-7,17,NA,TRBV12-5,CASGSPRGDKPSYEQYF,TGTGCTAGTGGTTCCCCCAGGGGGGACAAGCCGTCCTACGAGCAGTACTTC
many,TRBJ2-7,13,TRBD1,TRBV4-1,CASSQDSGGEQYF,TGCGCCAGCAGCCAAGATTCAGGGGGCGAGCAGTACTTC
many,TRBJ2-7,16,TRBD2,TRBV6-2/TRBV6-3,CASSYLSGRPTGEQYF,TGTGCCAGCAGTTATTTGAGCGGGAGGCCGACCGGCGAGCAGTACTTC
NA,TRBJ1-1,14,NA,TRBV5-1,CASSLFKGPIEAFF,TGCGCCAGCAGCTTGTTCAAGGGACCTATAGAAGCTTTCTTT
NA,TRBJ1-1,14,NA,TRBV7-9,CASSSGIATTEAFF,TGTGCCAGCAGCTCAGGGATTGCCACAACCGAAGCTTTCTTT
few,TRBJ1-4,16,TRBD1,TRBV23-1,CASSLPPGQDNEKLFF,TGCGCCAGCAGTCTCCCACCGGGACAGGATAATGAAAAACTGTTTTTT
many,TRBJ2-1,16,TRBD2,TRBV12-3/TRBV12-4,CASSGLAGGKYNEQFF,TGTGCCAGCAGTGGACTAGCGGGGGGGAAGTACAATGAGCAGTTCTTC
NA,TRBJ2-7,17,TRBD2,TRBV6-5,CASSYSGLREGVDEQYF,TGTGCCAGCAGTTACTCTGGTTTGCGGGAGGGCGTGGACGAGCAGTACTTC
NA,TRBJ2-1,18,TRBD2,TRBV6-5,CASSYSRAGGSLRNEQFF,TGTGCCAGCAGTTACAGTCGGGCGGGAGGGTCCCTACGCAATGAGCAGTTCTTC
few,TRBJ1-1,17,TRBD1,TRBV29-1,CSVESGGSYLMNTEAFF,TGCAGCGTTGAATCAGGGGGCTCTTACCTCATGAACACTGAAGCTTTCTTT
many,TRBJ2-1,15,NA,TRBV28,CASSLWGKVYNEQFF,TGTGCCAGCAGTTTATGGGGAAAGGTTTACAATGAGCAGTTCTTC
NA,TRBJ2-3,15,NA,TRBV9,CASSGRDETTDTQYF,TGTGCCAGCAGCGGCCGGGACGAGACCACAGATACGCAGTATTTT
NA,TRBJ1-5,15,TRBD1,TRBV6-2/TRBV6-3,CASRLSGQGSQPQHF,TGTGCCAGCAGATTGTCCGGACAGGGGAGTCAGCCCCAGCATTTT
NA,TRBJ2-6,14,NA,TRBV6-6,CASLRGTGANVLTF,TGTGCCAGCCTCCGGGGTACTGGGGCCAACGTCCTGACTTTC
NA,TRBJ2-1,16,TRBD1,TRBV5-1,CASSLDPGGLYNEQFF,TGCGCCAGCAGCTTGGACCCAGGGGGCCTATACAATGAGCAGTTCTTC
many,TRBJ1-1,13,NA,TRBV5-5,CASSLRTGSEAFF,TGTGCCAGCAGCTTGCGTACAGGGTCTGAAGCTTTCTTT
few,TRBJ2-3,14,NA,TRBV6-1,CASSESWRTDTQYF,TGTGCCAGCAGTGAATCGTGGAGGACAGATACGCAGTATTTT
NA,TRBJ2-5,15,NA,TRBV6-4,CASSAVNSREETQYF,TGTGCCAGCAGCGCCGTTAACTCCAGAGAAGAGACCCAGTACTTC
few,TRBJ2-5,15,TRBD2,TRBV2,CASGSSGGPTETQYF,TGTGCCAGCGGATCTAGCGGGGGTCCAACGGAGACCCAGTACTTC
few,TRBJ2-3,21,TRBD1,TRBV5-1,CASSLGGDRTGGRWWTDTQYF,TGCGCCAGCAGCTTGGGGGGAGACCGGACAGGGGGCAGATGGTGGACAGATACGCAGTATTTT
few,TRBJ1-5,13,TRBD1,TRBV7-9,CASSLGQAQPQHF,TGTGCCAGCAGCTTGGGACAGGCTCAGCCCCAGCATTTT